Described below is a single TCR beta chain sequence and its context. This clone has a handful of counts. Its antigen remains undetermined. Base-call qualities are not available, and no considerably larger clone is one nucleotide away. The cohort comprised 670 or so healthy bone marrow donors. Cohort members were all nominally healthy when sampled, although unrecorded immune exposures were likely present. The donor tested CMV seronegative and was one of the 352 seronegative cohort members. A peripheral blood sample was collected from each donor, and TCR beta sequencing was performed on peripheral blood mononuclear cells. Genomic DNA was extracted from the blood cell samples with the Qiagen DNeasy Blood Extraction Kit. Libraries were constructed by the immunoSEQ multiplex PCR assay. A mixture of 60 forward primers for TCR Vbeta segments and 13 reverse primers for TCR Jbeta segments was used in the multiplex PCR. A multiplex PCR assay on genomic DNA amplified the CDR3 region of rearranged TCR beta genes. The amplified TCR beta libraries were sequenced on the Illumina HiSeq System as 87-base-pair reads. The original methods were these. Across the 500 to 750 repertoires, a later analysis counted approximately 83 million unique TCR beta chains, around 10 million of which were shared by at least two donors. A nearest-neighbor algorithm error-corrected the raw reads and collapsed the reads into unique sequences, merging closely related sequences to remove PCR and sequencing errors. CDR3 sequences were aligned to IMGT reference sequences to assign V, D and J gene segments. For a sequence to be retained, at least a six-nucleotide match to both a V gene segment and a J gene segment was required. Rearrangements were classified as productive when the CDR3 lacked stop codons and remained in frame with V and J, and all other rearrangements were classified as non-productive. Following IMGT convention, CDR3 was defined as the stretch from the second conserved V-encoded cysteine to the conserved J-encoded phenylalanine. In an earlier analysis of just under 600 of the donors, sequences lacking an unambiguous match to a single V gene segment were excluded. In an earlier analysis of around 600 of the donors, V segments were called functional above 56.7% productive rearrangements and were called segregating when the between-donor standard deviation exceeded 5%. To diagnose cytomegalovirus status from the catalog of TCR beta chain sequences, a statistical classification framework was built. In a later analysis, TCR nucleotide sequences were compared against IMGT/GENE-DB human TR gene sequences so that V and J genes could be assigned. The TCRdist pipeline was used in a later analysis to assign CDR3 sequences and most-parsimonious VDJ recombination scenarios. In a later analysis, every TCR beta chain was defined by the combination of its CDR3 amino acid sequence and its V-gene family, and reads without a unique V-gene family were dropped. In a later analysis, approximately 640 highly shared, low-generation-probability nucleotide sequences were removed to address suspected cross-contamination and a sequencing artifact. In a later analysis, a clonal expansion index for each public chain was calculated from normalized within-repertoire ranks of inferred template counts. A later analysis computed generation probabilities with a VDJ recombination model fitted to out-of-frame rearrangements, and checked the results against IGoR. In a later analysis, TCR-TCR, TCR-HLA and TCR-CMV co-occurrence was scored with hypergeometric tests, and a repertoire-size bias correction was applied to TCR pairs. To estimate false discovery rates, a later analysis permuted the HLA or CMV assignments 20 times. A later analysis grouped co-occurring TCRs with DBSCAN, adding TCRdist sequence similarity when clustering within HLA-allele-positive subsets. For co-occurrence clustering, repertoires with fewer than 30,000 or more than 120,000 public chains were excluded, along with roughly 5 repertoires with anomalous nucleotide sharing. TCRdb took over this immuneACCESS table, retaining in-frame rearrangements with V and J assigned. Such tables are incomplete; in checked studies, under half of the missing clones stem from an unresolved V gene, and the remainder is unexplained. V and J calls and clone size come straight from that table; D and trimming were deduced from the DNA. This sample has over 150,000 clones in its table, and around 69% of those were observed once. The ten largest make up 2.8% of the sample.

V ends up 5 bases short and J 4 bases short, with an unmatched junction base count of 11. The germline V gene gives CDR1 as SNHLY and CDR2 as FYNNEI. Measured from the cysteine to the phenylalanine, the CDR3 is 16 residues long. This entry keeps only the CDR3 DNA: 48 bases, framed from base 1. The sample is drawn from a study of cytomegalovirus exposure and HLA in healthy donors (dated by TCRdb to the late 2010s). Context from the whole study: In an earlier analysis of roughly 590 of the donors, 250 to 350 Gb of sequence data and about 110 million unique TCR beta sequences from about 190 million T cells were reported. An early release covering around 630 HLA-typed donors comprised approximately 290 gigabases of sequencing data and tens of millions of unique TCR sequences. The genetic ancestry cluster associated with self-reported Caucasian donors included about 81% of the roughly 390 genotyped donors. The study aimed to test whether cataloging public T cell receptors could reveal signatures of past pathogen exposure. The T cell repertoires of under 700 subjects were profiled by immunosequencing and related to cytomegalovirus serostatus. Along with the roughly 670-subject first cohort, a separate validation cohort of about 110 different subjects was used. High-throughput TCR immunosequencing, statistical association of individual TCRs with disease status, and machine learning were combined to predict cytomegalovirus infection status. A later analysis re-analyzed previously published TCR beta repertoires from roughly 600 donors and added high-resolution HLA genotyping to study TCR occurrence patterns. In the later analysis, no new phenotypic data were used to find candidate immune exposures; instead, reliance was placed on TCR beta sequences and their occurrence across donors. In an earlier analysis of 587 of the donors, high-throughput TCR beta sequencing was used to judge whether each TCR beta V gene segment behaved as functional or pseudogenic. Donor age, sex, ethnicity and CMV serostatus were compiled alongside the repertoire data. Genome-wide SNP genotypes for about 55% of the roughly 670 donors were used in a later genetic analysis, which treated that subset as a discovery cohort. Every repertoire in the discovery cohort had been generated on one and the same sequencing platform. Both class I and class II loci were covered by HLA typing, at four-digit resolution. Typing coverage varied by locus: about 620-630 donors for A, B, C, DRB1 and DQB1; about 520 for DQA1; more than 600 for DPA1; roughly 450 for DPB1. Roughly 5 DR-DQ haplotypes were handled as single units for association and clustering, since linkage in the cohort was strong. On average, around 200,000 unique TCR beta nucleotide sequences were sequenced per donor among a few hundred genotyped donors of the cohort, with around 19% of those sequences being non-productive.

Study-level results and caveats: Correlated functional status among segregating V segments might be attributable to linkage disequilibrium, but an unknown experimental factor could not be ruled out. While some public TCRs were present in many individuals, most TCR sequences turned up only very rarely across donors. A few of the identified cytomegalovirus-associated TCR beta chains were confirmed in vitro to be specific for cytomegalovirus antigens. In a later analysis, TCR association rates were found to vary across HLA loci, with the most associated TCRs seen for DRB1 alleles and the fewest for HLA-C alleles. A further reported finding was that TCR beta sequences accurately predicted the HLA-A and HLA-B alleles for most subjects in the first cohort. Specific HLA alleles were associated with 15,000 to 20,000 TCR beta sequences at a false discovery rate of 0.05 in a later analysis. A later genetic analysis reported fewer N-insertions in productive TCRs among donors in an Asian-associated ancestry cluster than the roughly 670-donor mean. Sequencing depth was assumed to be roughly uniform across donors in the presence/absence analyses, though that assumption may not hold. A later analysis found that most CMV-associated TCR beta chains appeared HLA-restricted, with HLA associations seemingly driven largely by CMV exposure. In a later analysis, several top co-occurrence clusters were reported to appear linked to parvovirus B19, influenza, CMV and Epstein-Barr virus. The cohort was sequenced for TCR beta chains only, and without alpha or paired-chain data the features that could be detected were limited. Some IMGT-functional V segments, including TRBV6-2 and TRBV6-3, could not be told apart with the 87-base-pair reads, so those segments were excluded. A total of fewer than 200 TCR beta chains were listed by the study as associated with cytomegalovirus. V-gene and J-gene trimming of TCR beta chains was associated with a missense DCLRE1C variant in a later genetic analysis, and the association was replicated in an independent cohort. Because HLA typing was unavailable for some donors at each locus, only the typed subset was used in association tests. An earlier analysis of roughly 570 of the donors showed that most TCR beta V segments appeared in productive rearrangements either about 90% or about 30% of the time, which broadly matched IMGT annotations. The classifier was reported to diagnose cytomegalovirus status with high specificity and sensitivity in both the original cohort and the validation cohort. Assigning TCR associations to individual alleles was difficult when HLA alleles, especially DR and DQ, strongly co-occurred. Immune exposure information for the cohort was limited to CMV serostatus. The earlier analysis of approximately 560 of the donors excluded over 15 rarely observed V segments, including chromosome 9 orphons, because counts were too low. A cluster of highly shared sequence variants was judged likely to represent a technical artifact of the sequencing pipeline. In a later analysis, HLA-associated TCR beta chains were found to be more clonally expanded and to have lower generation probabilities than equally common non-associated chains. According to the authors, the approach could potentially be generalized to other disease states and immunological phenotypes.

Recombination linked TRBV2 to TRBJ1-3; TRBD1 matches 7 bases in the middle. Sequenced input: PBMCs. The receptor was isolated from a woman under 40 in good health and CMV-seronegative. The CDR3 reads CASSLYIGTAGNTIYF. The sequenced DNA: TGTGCCAGCAGTCTATACATCGGGACAGCCGGAAACACCATATATTTT.